Each of the 27 T cell receptor beta chains below was sequenced from the same sample in a study of OX40 agonist ivuxolimab in advanced cancers. Clones were read by immunoSEQ multiplex PCR, and TCRdb kept only the in-frame ones, dropping some. This table holds more than 60,000 clones, around 80% found once. The input for sequencing was CD4+ or CD8+ T cells sorted from blood, taken in a trial of the OX40 agonist ivuxolimab. These receptors were taken from an adult with an advanced solid tumor such as melanoma, head and neck, liver or kidney cancer.

In its sample, this clone is medium-sized. The DNA of the CDR3 is TGTGCCAGCAGTTACTCGATCGGGACAACTGGCTACACCTTC. It translates to CASSYSIGTTGYTF. The rearrangement uses TRBV6-5 and TRBJ1-2; TRBD1 is a possible D gene (6 bases). Germline CDR1 and CDR2: MNHEY and SVGAGI. The CDR3 covers 14 residues. The ends were cut back, 0 bases at V and 7 bases at J, with 12 bases in the middle.

The J gene is TRBJ1-5, the V gene TRBV6-5; 7 bases map to TRBD1. Per germline, CDR1 MNHEY and CDR2 SVGAGI. The V segment lost 6 bases and the J segment 2 bases; nucleotides outside the gene matches: 4. This CDR3 spans 14 amino acids. CDR3 nucleotide sequence: TGTGCCAGCAGGAAGACAGGGCGCAATCAGCCCCAGCATTTT. This encodes CASRKTGRNQPQHF.

The chain uses TRBV7-9 and TRBJ2-6; TRBD2 agrees at 11 bases. V was pared by 5 bases and J by 3 bases, with 3 bases of the junction left unmatched. CDR3 length equals 16 residues. CDR1 and CDR2 from the germline V gene are SEHNR and FQNEAQ (reference sequence). The CDR3 DNA is TGTGCCAGCAGCGTTAGCGGGGGGGATGGGGCCAACGTCCTGACTTTC. Amino acids: CASSVSGGDGANVLTF.

This chain connects TRBV6-5 to TRBJ1-1, with D possibly TRBD1 on 5 matching bases. CDR3 length: 13 amino acids. Germline V CDR1 and CDR2: MNHEY, SVGAGI. Trimming cost V 5 bases and J 0 bases, with 7 bases left between them. The CDR3 sequence: CASSDSLNTEAFF. The CDR3 coding sequence is TGTGCCAGCAGTGACAGTCTGAACACTGAAGCTTTCTTT.

The genes are TRBV6-5 and TRBJ2-7, with TRBD1 matching 9 bases. V was clipped by 6 bases and J by 0 bases; unmatched bases: 6. The CDR3 has 15 amino acids. Germline V gives CDR1 MNHEY, CDR2 SVGAGI. DNA of the CDR3: TGTGCCAGCAGACCCGGGACAGGGAGCTCCTACGAGCAGTACTTC. It encodes CASRPGTGSSYEQYF.

The chain uses TRBV9 and TRBJ2-1; D unclear. The germline CDR1 and CDR2 sequences are SGDLS and YYNGEE. The CDR3 totals 13 residues. Trimming took 0 bases from V and 7 from J, leaving 8 bases between them. CDR3 DNA sequence: TGTGCCAGCAGCGTAGTTGATGGGAATGAGCAGTTCTTC. This sequence encodes CASSVVDGNEQFF.

The V call is TRBV7-9, the J call TRBJ1-1; D gene unclear. The CDR3 is 15 amino acids. With 10 bases removed from V and 3 bases from J, the gap between germline ends came to 21 bases. Germline V CDR1 and CDR2: SEHNR, FQNEAQ (reference sequence). DNA for the CDR3: TGTGCCAACATCAAACCTCGCTTCGGGGACACTGAAGCTTTCTTT. The encoded protein is CANIKPRFGDTEAFF.

The rearrangement uses TRBV5-6 and TRBJ2-7; perhaps TRBD1 as D (5 bases). Trimming left V 4 bases short and J 2 bases short, with 7 bases between. CDR1 is SGHDT and CDR2 is YYEEEE in the germline V gene. The CDR3 contains 12 residues. The CDR3 DNA follows: TGTGCCAGCAGCGAAGGGGCCTACGAGCAGTACTTC. Its translation is CASSEGAYEQYF. Variable domain in full (rest from reference TRBV5-6 and TRBJ2-7): DAGVTQSPTHLIKTRGQQVTLRCSPKSGHDTVSWYQQALGQGPQFIFQYYEEEERQRGNFPDRFSGHQFPNYSSELNVNALLLGDSALYLCASSEGAYEQYFGPGTRLTVT.

This rearrangement joins TRBV18 to TRBJ2-6; either TRBD1 or TRBD2 may fit D (5 bases each). The V end was cut by 3 bases, the J end by 0 bases, with 21 bases between. Germline V gene lookup returns CDR1 KGHSH and CDR2 LQKENI. The length of the CDR3 is 20 residues. Here the CDR3 reads CASSPSRGAGYSSGANVLTF. DNA for the CDR3: TGTGCCAGCTCACCTTCGAGAGGGGCGGGTTACTCCTCTGGGGCCAACGTCCTGACTTTC.

This chain joins TRBV9 and TRBJ2-3; 13 nucleotides agree with TRBD2. V shed 0 bases and J 2 bases; nucleotides not matched to a gene: 3. Per germline, CDR1 SGDLS and CDR2 YYNGEE. The CDR3 covers 17 residues. The CDR3 sequence: CASSVATSGRSTDTQYF. CDR3 bases: TGTGCCAGCAGCGTAGCGACTAGCGGGAGGTCCACAGATACGCAGTATTTT.

This sequence joins TRBV7-9 and TRBJ1-1; D not certain. Trimming removed 2 bases from V and 8 bases from J, with 12 bases in between. The germline V gene encodes CDR1 SEHNR and CDR2 FQNEAQ (reference sequence). The CDR3 extends over 13 amino acids. CDR3 bases: TGTGCCAGCAGCTTACGTGATAGCGCCGAAGCTTTCTTT. Its translation: CASSLRDSAEAFF. Full variable domain (remainder filled in from reference TRBV7-9 and TRBJ1-1): DTGVSQNPRHKITKRGQNVTFRCDPISEHNRLYWYRQTLGQGPEFLTYFQNEAQLEKSRLLSDRFSAERPKGSFSTLEIQRTEQGDSAMYLCASSLRDSAEAFFGQGTRLTVV.

The V call is TRBV5-8, the J call TRBJ1-2; no clear D. This CDR3 has 14 residues. V was pared by 0 bases and J by 3 bases, with 9 bases between. Germline assignment: CDR1 SGHTS and CDR2 YDEGEE. CDR3 DNA: TGTGCCAGCAGCTTGGGGGGATTTGACTATGGCTACACCTTC. Translation: CASSLGGFDYGYTF.

The rearrangement joins TRBV19 to TRBJ1-4, with 7 bases aligning to TRBD1. J was trimmed by 6 bases and V by 3 bases; bases with no gene match: 4. Germline assignment: CDR1 LNHDA and CDR2 SQIVND (reference sequence). CDR3 length: 14 amino acids. The CDR3 region has the DNA TGTGCCAGTAGTATGGGGGACAGAGATGAAAAACTGTTTTTT. Protein: CASSMGDRDEKLFF. Full variable domain (outside the CDR3, taken from reference TRBV19 and TRBJ1-4): DGGITQSPKYLFRKEGQNVTLSCEQNLNHDAMYWYRQDPGQGLRLIYYSQIVNDFQKGDIAEGYSVSREKKESFPLTVTSAQKNPTAFYLCASSMGDRDEKLFFGSGTQLSVL.

The chain couples TRBV18 to TRBJ1-1; D is undetermined. This CDR3 spans 13 amino acids. The germline CDR1 and CDR2 sequences are KGHSH and LQKENI. V lost 4 bases and J 4 bases, leaving 10 bases between the germline ends. CDR3: CASSQGSGTEAFF. The CDR3 region has the DNA TGTGCCAGCTCACAGGGATCTGGCACTGAAGCTTTCTTT.

V and J are TRBV28 and TRBJ2-1; D may correspond to TRBD1 or TRBD2 (5 bases each). Per the germline V gene, CDR1 is MDHEN and CDR2 is SYDVKM. The ends were cut back, 5 bases at V and 0 bases at J, with 14 bases in the middle. The CDR3 is 16 amino acids. The CDR3 reads CASSPAGADSYNEQFF. The CDR3 DNA reads as TGTGCCAGCAGTCCTGCCGGGGCTGACTCCTACAATGAGCAGTTCTTC. The entire variable domain, with the rest obtained from reference TRBV28 and TRBJ2-1, is as follows: DVKVTQSSRYLVKRTGEKVFLECVQDMDHENMFWYRQDPGLGLRLIYFSYDVKMKEKGDIPEGYSVSREKKERFSLILESASTNQTSMYLCASSPAGADSYNEQFFGPGTRLTVL.

The chain recombines TRBV15 with TRBJ2-1; D ambiguous. Germline CDR1 reads LNHNV; CDR2 reads YYDKDF (reference sequence). The CDR3 consists of 13 residues. V was trimmed by 1 base and J by 6 bases, leaving 7 bases between them. CDR3 amino acids: CATSRGAGNEQFF. The CDR3 DNA sequence: TGTGCCACCAGCAGAGGGGCCGGCAATGAGCAGTTCTTC.

This clone was seen once. This sequence joins TRBV7-2 and TRBJ2-3, with D perhaps matching TRBD1 (7 bases). Germline-derived CDR1 and CDR2 are SGHTA and FQGNSA. This CDR3 contains 15 residues. Deletions cut 5 bases from V and 0 bases from J, with 12 bases between. The CDR3 DNA follows: TGTGCCAGCAGCCCGGCGGGACAGAGCACAGATACGCAGTATTTT. Amino acid sequence: CASSPAGQSTDTQYF.

The rearrangement uses TRBV6-5 and TRBJ1-1; D gene uncertain. V lost 6 bases and J lost 9, with 20 bases in between. Per the germline V gene, CDR1 is MNHEY and CDR2 is SVGAGI. CDR3 length: 14 amino acids. CDR3 bases: TGTGCCAGCAGCCGAACACCGTCCGCATCCCAAGCTTTCTTT. This translates into CASSRTPSASQAFF.

A single count supports this clone. The chain combines TRBV21-1 with TRBJ2-7; no DNA check was done on the table's D call, TRBD2. TRBV21-1 is reported as a pseudogene. There are 12 residues in the CDR3. CDR3 sequence (DNA): TGTGCCAGCAGCTCCCGACTAGCGGAGCAGTACTTC. Encoded protein: CASSSRLAEQYF.

The chain links TRBV5-1 to TRBJ2-7; unclear D gene. Trimming shortened V by 2 bases and J by 1 base, and 10 bases separated the two germline ends. The germline gives CDR1 SGHRS, CDR2 YFSETQ. This CDR3 has 14 amino acids. The chain's CDR3 is CASSLKGSSYEQYF. DNA for the CDR3: TGCGCCAGCAGCTTAAAGGGTTCGTCCTACGAGCAGTACTTC.

V and J are TRBV4-1 and TRBJ1-2; a possible D gene is TRBD1 (5 bases). Germline V gene data show CDR1 as MGHRA and CDR2 as YSYEKL. V was clipped by 1 base and J by 0 bases, with 18 bases between them. This CDR3 is 18 amino acids long. The CDR3 here is CASSQGGGPGSPNYGYTF. The CDR3, as DNA: TGCGCCAGCAGCCAAGGTGGGGGACCCGGATCCCCTAACTATGGCTACACCTTC.

The chain is built from TRBV18 and TRBJ2-3; 7 bases fit TRBD2. The CDR3 has 15 amino acids. Trimming took 3 bases from V and 2 from J; bases not matched to a gene: 5. CDR1 and CDR2 from the germline V gene are KGHSH and LQKENI. CDR3 residues: CASSPSAGYTDTQYF. As DNA, the CDR3 is TGTGCCAGCTCACCGTCAGCGGGGTACACAGATACGCAGTATTTT.

The V gene is TRBV29-1, the J gene TRBJ1-1; maybe TRBD1 (5 bases). CDR3 length: 13 amino acids. V lost 7 bases and J 6 bases, leaving 18 bases between the germline ends. Germline CDR1 and CDR2: SQVTM and ANQGSEA. CDR3 in amino acids: CSAAGTSAPEAFF. CDR3 bases: TGCAGCGCCGCCGGGACCTCTGCGCCTGAAGCTTTCTTT.

This clone showed up just a few times. J is TRBJ2-1 and V is TRBV27, with a possible D match to TRBD2 (6 bases). This CDR3 has 16 residues. Trimming cost V 7 bases and J 1 base, with 17 bases left between them. Germline V gene lookup returns CDR1 MNHEY and CDR2 SMNVEV (reference sequence). The CDR3, as DNA: TGTGCCAGCATGATTTTTCGGAGGGGATCCTACAATGAGCAGTTCTTC. It yields the protein CASMIFRRGSYNEQFF.

This chain links TRBV5-8 with TRBJ2-6; D is ambiguous. This CDR3 region has 15 residues. CDR1 is SGHTS, CDR2 YDEGEE, per germline. Deletions cut 4 bases from V and 0 bases from J, with 8 bases between. The CDR3 DNA reads TGTGCCAGCAGCCCGCGGAGCTCTGGGGCCAACGTCCTGACTTTC. Translation: CASSPRSSGANVLTF.

The rearrangement joins TRBV6-1 to TRBJ2-3; D tentatively reads TRBD1 or TRBD2 (6 bases each). V shed 0 bases and J shed 5 bases, with 12 bases lying between them. Germline V gene sequence: CDR1 MNHNS, CDR2 SASEGT. This CDR3 is built from 15 residues. CDR3 protein: CASSEAGGRGDTQYF. The CDR3 DNA reads as TGTGCCAGCAGTGAAGCGGGGGGCCGGGGAGATACGCAGTATTTT.

The chain has TRBV19 and TRBJ1-2; tentative D call: TRBD1 (6 bases). V dropped 5 bases and J dropped 5 bases, with 12 bases sitting between them. Germline lookup yields CDR1 LNHDA and CDR2 SQIVND (reference sequence). CDR3 length: 13 amino acids. CDR3 protein: CASSAQGQYGYTF. The CDR3 nucleotides read TGTGCCAGTAGTGCCCAAGGACAGTATGGCTACACCTTC.